The next 31 T cell receptor beta chains were all read from a single sample in a study of blood T cell repertoires in COVID-19. Profiled with immunoSEQ multiplex PCR; TCRdb holds only in-frame clones, not every one. The sample holds 360,000 or so clones, 89% seen once. The specimen was PBMCs or T cells enriched from blood (not recorded which). These TCRs come from a woman in her twenties or thirties who had recovered from COVID-19.

The chain combines TRBV2 with TRBJ1-5; 8 nucleotides agree with TRBD1. J gave up 0 bases and V 11 bases, and 9 bases lay outside the gene matches. The CDR3 extends over 15 amino acids. The germline gives CDR1 SNHLY, CDR2 FYNNEI. CDR3 residues: CACGTGVHSNQPQHF. DNA of the CDR3: TGTGCCTGCGGGACAGGAGTTCATAGCAATCAGCCCCAGCATTTT.

The chain employs TRBV5-1 and TRBJ2-7; 9 positions match TRBD1. This CDR3 is built from 14 residues. Germline V gene data show CDR1 as SGHRS and CDR2 as YFSETQ. The trim removed 4 bases at V and 4 bases at J, leaving 6 bases unmatched. The CDR3 DNA follows: TGCGCCAGCAGCCGCCCCGGACAGGGGTACGAGCAGTACTTC. Its translation is CASSRPGQGYEQYF.

The chain uses TRBV7-2 and TRBJ2-7; no clear D. V lost 3 bases and J lost 0, with 6 bases in between. This CDR3 region has 13 residues. The germline CDR1 and CDR2 sequences are SGHTA and FQGNSA. In DNA form, the CDR3 reads TGTGCCAGCAGCTTTATATCCTCCTACGAGCAGTACTTC. Encoded protein: CASSFISSYEQYF.

This chain uses TRBV6-2 or TRBV6-3 with TRBJ1-5; a possible D gene is TRBD1 (5 bases). Germline V gene data show CDR1 as MNHEY and CDR2 as SVGEGT. V lost 0 bases and J 9 bases, leaving 15 bases between the germline ends. This CDR3 has 15 residues. The CDR3 protein is CASSYSTGPGGPQHF. Here the CDR3 DNA reads TGTGCCAGCAGTTACTCGACGGGACCCGGGGGGCCCCAGCATTTT.

The CDR3 DNA follows: TGTGCCAGCAGCCAGGGGGAAGATGGCAATCAGCCCCAGCATTTT. This gives the protein CASSQGEDGNQPQHF. The J gene is TRBJ1-5, the V gene TRBV2; 7 bases are a match to TRBD1. Germline lookup yields CDR1 SNHLY and CDR2 FYNNEI. This CDR3 is built from 15 residues. The trim removed 6 bases at V and 2 bases at J, leaving 7 bases unmatched.

The V gene is TRBV28, the J gene TRBJ1-3; D call uncertain. Between the trimmed V and J ends, which lost 5 bases and 8 bases, there was a span of 13 bases. CDR1 and CDR2 from the germline V gene are MDHEN and SYDVKM. This CDR3 comprises 13 residues. As DNA, the CDR3 is TGTGCCAGCAGTCCGTCAGGTGTCCACACCATATATTTT. Translated, it gives CASSPSGVHTIYF.

V usage is TRBV4-1 and J usage is TRBJ1-1; possible D gene TRBD1, 5 bases. CDR3 length: 14 residues. Germline V gives CDR1 MGHRA, CDR2 YSYEKL. V lost 3 bases to trimming and J lost 5 bases, with 13 bases between them. The CDR3 sequence: CASSQSQGLTEAFF. CDR3 DNA: TGCGCCAGCAGCCAGTCTCAGGGTTTAACTGAAGCTTTCTTT.

This chain uses TRBV27 with TRBJ2-7; TRBD1 matches at 9 bases. Germline V CDR1 and CDR2: MNHEY, SMNVEV (reference sequence). V shed 6 bases, J shed 1 base, and the junction held 7 bases outside the gene matches. The CDR3 runs 15 residues. CDR3 sequence (DNA): TGTGCCAGCAGCAATACAGGGGGCCCGTCCTACGAGCAGTACTTC. Its translation is CASSNTGGPSYEQYF.

The rearrangement joins TRBV4-2 to TRBJ1-3; possibly TRBD1 for D (6 bases). V lost 1 base and J 4 bases, leaving 20 bases between the germline ends. The germline gives CDR1 LGHNA, CDR2 YNFKEQ. The CDR3 contains 18 residues. The CDR3 DNA sequence: TGTGCCAGCAGCCAAGGGTTGCAGGGGTCGACCGGAGGAAACACCATATATTTT. This codes for CASSQGLQGSTGGNTIYF.

The rearrangement joins TRBV27 to TRBJ2-1, with D uncertain. V dropped 0 bases and J dropped 1 base, with 7 bases sitting between them. The CDR3 totals 15 residues. In germline, CDR1 is MNHEY, CDR2 SMNVEV (reference sequence). The CDR3 loop reads CASSLSQLSYNEQFF. The CDR3 DNA is TGTGCCAGCAGTTTATCGCAGTTATCCTACAATGAGCAGTTCTTC.

This chain connects TRBV30 to TRBJ1-2, with D perhaps TRBD1 (6 bases). The germline V and J ends were trimmed by 4 bases and 8 bases, with 20 bases remaining between them. The CDR3 length is 14 residues. Germline CDR1 GTSNPN, CDR2 SVGIG (reference sequence). CDR3 nucleotide sequence: TGTGCCTGGAAGTCTAGCAGGGGAACACGGGGCTACACCTTC. Its translation: CAWKSSRGTRGYTF.

V is TRBV5-1 and J is TRBJ2-5, with 9 bases fitting TRBD2. In germline, CDR1 is SGHRS, CDR2 YFSETQ. J lost 2 bases, V lost 5 bases, and 7 bases had no gene match. CDR3 length: 15 amino acids. As DNA, the CDR3 is TGCGCCAGCAGTCGCGGACTAGCGCAGCAAGAGACCCAGTACTTC. Translation gives CASSRGLAQQETQYF.

The V and J genes are TRBV5-1 and TRBJ2-7, with 7 bases matching TRBD1. CDR3 length: 17 amino acids. Trimming cost V 6 bases and J 3 bases; bases outside gene matches: 18. Germline V gene data show CDR1 as SGHRS and CDR2 as YFSETQ. The CDR3 nucleotides read TGCGCCAGCAAGCTAGGTCCGACAGGGTCCCAACTCTACGAGCAGTACTTC. Its translation: CASKLGPTGSQLYEQYF.

The chain employs TRBV15 and TRBJ1-4; no definite D call. Looked up from germline, CDR1 is LNHNV and CDR2 is YYDKDF (reference sequence). Trimming stripped 1 base from V and 0 bases from J, with 12 bases between. This CDR3 has 17 amino acids. This CDR3 reads CATSRGFRTTTNEKLFF. The CDR3 DNA follows: TGTGCCACCAGCAGAGGTTTCAGAACTACAACTAATGAAAAACTGTTTTTT.

The rearrangement links TRBV12-3 or TRBV12-4 to TRBJ1-2; 10 bases align to TRBD1. V trimming: 8 bases; J trimming: 7 bases; junction bases outside the gene matches: 7. The CDR3 spans 13 residues. CDR3 nucleotide sequence: TGTGCCAGCGAGGACAGGGGGTTCGGTGGCTACACCTTC. Protein sequence: CASEDRGFGGYTF.

This rearrangement joins TRBV2 to TRBJ2-2; TRBD2 is a possible D gene (6 bases). With 4 bases removed from V and 3 bases from J, the gap between germline ends came to 12 bases. CDR3 length: 15 residues. The germline CDR1 and CDR2 sequences are SNHLY and FYNNEI. The CDR3 spells CASSGSGAYTGELFF. The CDR3 coding sequence is TGTGCCAGCAGTGGATCGGGAGCCTACACCGGGGAGCTGTTTTTT.

This chain links TRBV7-9 with TRBJ2-3; tentative D call: TRBD2 (7 bases). Deletions cut 8 bases from V and 7 bases from J, with 25 bases between. The length of the CDR3 is 16 residues. Germline V gives CDR1 SEHNR, CDR2 FQNEAQ (reference sequence). The CDR3 is CASGQFGLGGINTQYF. CDR3 sequence (DNA): TGTGCCAGCGGACAATTTGGACTAGGGGGGATCAATACGCAGTATTTT.

The chain couples TRBV6-6 to TRBJ1-2; D possibly corresponds to TRBD1 (6 bases). The V end was cut by 8 bases, the J end by 4 bases, with 23 bases between. The CDR3 sequence is 16 residues long. Germline CDR1 MNHNY, CDR2 SVGAGI (reference sequence). In DNA form, the CDR3 reads TGTGCCAGCCGTCATACCACCGGGACAACAATCTATGGCTACACCTTC. Protein: CASRHTTGTTIYGYTF.

This chain connects TRBV2 to TRBJ1-3; a weak D match, TRBD1 (5 bases). CDR1 and CDR2 from the germline V gene are SNHLY and FYNNEI. The V end lost 11 bases, the J end lost 2 bases, and 13 bases lay between the germline ends. CDR3 length: 13 residues. The CDR3 protein is CALNGGTGNTIYF. The CDR3, as DNA: TGTGCCCTTAACGGGGGTACTGGAAACACCATATATTTT.

The chain couples TRBV5-1 to TRBJ2-7, with TRBD2 matching 8 bases. Germline V gene lookup returns CDR1 SGHRS and CDR2 YFSETQ. This CDR3 is built from 15 residues. The trim removed 4 bases at V and 6 bases at J, leaving 12 bases unmatched. The DNA of the CDR3 is TGCGCCAGCAGCCCCCTAGGTAGCGGGGCCGCCGAGCAGTACTTC. It is translated as CASSPLGSGAAEQYF.

This chain connects TRBV5-5 to TRBJ1-2, with D perhaps TRBD1 (6 bases). The CDR3 is made up of 15 amino acids. Germline CDR1 reads SGHKS; CDR2 reads YYEKEE (reference sequence). The ends were cut back, 0 bases at V and 2 bases at J, with 11 bases in the middle. The CDR3 bases are TGTGCCAGCAGCTTGGAACAGGGAGTCAACTATGGCTACACCTTC. Protein sequence: CASSLEQGVNYGYTF. Looking up the rest from reference TRBV5-5 and TRBJ1-2 gives the full variable domain: DAGVTQSPTHLIKTRGQQVTLRCSPISGHKSVSWYQQVLGQGPQFIFQYYEKEERGRGNFPDRFSARQFPNYSSELNVNALLLGDSALYLCASSLEQGVNYGYTFGSGTRLTVV.

This clone was observed once. V gene TRBV28 combines with J gene TRBJ2-7, with TRBD2 matching 11 bases. Germline values: CDR1 MDHEN, CDR2 SYDVKM. The trim removed 5 bases at V and 0 bases at J, leaving 12 bases unmatched. This CDR3 region has 18 residues. The CDR3 nucleotides are TGTGCCAGCAGTCCCCCGGGACTAGCGGAATCCAGCTCCTACGAGCAGTACTTC. This codes for CASSPPGLAESSSYEQYF.

The rearrangement uses TRBV30 and TRBJ1-3; no definite D call. Trimming took off 3 bases at V and 4 bases at J, with 7 bases between the two ends. This CDR3 is built from 12 residues. Germline V gene sequence: CDR1 GTSNPN, CDR2 SVGIG (reference sequence). DNA for the CDR3: TGTGCCTGGAGCCCTCTAGGAAACACCATATATTTT. Its protein is CAWSPLGNTIYF.

The genes are TRBV30 and TRBJ1-5; 9 bases are a match to TRBD1. Trimming took 2 bases from V and 7 from J; bases not matched to a gene: 9. This CDR3 has 15 residues. Germline V gene sequence: CDR1 GTSNPN, CDR2 SVGIG (reference sequence). CDR3 bases: TGTGCCTGGAGTACTGGGGACAGGGTAAAGCAGCCCCAGCATTTT. Its translation: CAWSTGDRVKQPQHF.

The rearrangement joins TRBV12-5 to TRBJ2-7, with D hard to call. CDR3 length: 12 residues. The germline V and J ends were trimmed by 2 bases and 4 bases, with 6 bases remaining between them. Germline V gene sequence: CDR1 LGHNT, CDR2 FRNRAP. In DNA form, the CDR3 reads TGTGCTAGTGGTTTGCGAGATTACGAGCAGTACTTC. This codes for CASGLRDYEQYF. Complete variable domain (other parts from reference TRBV12-5 and TRBJ2-7): DARVTQTPRHKVTEMGQEVTMRCQPILGHNTVFWYRQTMMQGLELLAYFRNRAPLDDSGMPKDRFSAEMPDATLATLKIQPSEPRDSAVYFCASGLRDYEQYFGPGTRLTVT.

The gene calls are TRBV30 and TRBJ1-1; D gene ambiguous. The CDR3 has 12 residues. V was cut by 5 bases and J by 2 bases, with 9 bases left in between. CDR1 is GTSNPN, CDR2 SVGIG, per germline (reference sequence). The CDR3: CAWGRLNTEAFF. The CDR3 DNA reads TGTGCCTGGGGCCGTCTAAACACTGAAGCTTTCTTT.

This chain connects TRBV11-3 to TRBJ2-3; D may be TRBD2 (5 bases). Trimming took off 5 bases at V and 5 bases at J, with 23 bases between the two ends. CDR1 is SGHNT, CDR2 YENEEA, per germline. The CDR3 has 17 amino acids. The CDR3, as DNA: TGTGCCAGCAGCCCTGGAGGACTCCCCGAGCGGATAGATACGCAGTATTTT. It encodes CASSPGGLPERIDTQYF.

In its sample, this clone was seen once. V and J are TRBV5-4 and TRBJ2-3; TRBD1 might be the D (5 bases). The germline V and J ends were trimmed by 5 bases and 6 bases, with 13 bases remaining between them. This CDR3 is 13 amino acids long. The germline gives CDR1 SGHNT, CDR2 YYREEE (reference sequence). The CDR3 reads CASSERAGDTQYF. The DNA for the CDR3 is TGTGCCAGCAGTGAACGTGCAGGGGATACGCAGTATTTT.

The chain carries TRBV18 and TRBJ1-1; TRBD1 aligns across 8 bases. The length of the CDR3 is 15 residues. The V segment lost 3 bases and the J segment 11 bases; nucleotides outside the gene matches: 14. CDR1 is KGHSH and CDR2 is LQKENI in the germline V gene. The CDR3 DNA is TGTGCCAGCTCACCGCCGACCGGACAGGGACTGGTGGCTTTCTTT. This translates into CASSPPTGQGLVAFF.

J is TRBJ2-1 and V is TRBV10-3, with 12 bases aligning to TRBD2. After removal of 4 bases from V and 8 bases from J, the junction contained 9 bases not matched to a gene. In germline, CDR1 is ENHRY, CDR2 SYGVKD. The CDR3 runs to 16 residues. CDR3 DNA: TGTGCCATCAGTGGGCCGGGACTAGCGGGTGAGGATGAGCAGTTCTTC. It is translated as CAISGPGLAGEDEQFF.

The chain uses TRBV5-1 and TRBJ2-2; TRBD2 matches 12 bases. Germline V lookup: CDR1 SGHRS, CDR2 YFSETQ. V was clipped by 0 bases and J by 0 bases; unmatched bases: 6. The CDR3 is made up of 19 amino acids. CDR3 sequence reads: CASSLVPTSGGSNTGELFF. For the CDR3, the DNA is TGCGCCAGCAGCTTGGTCCCGACTAGCGGGGGTTCGAACACCGGGGAGCTGTTTTTT.